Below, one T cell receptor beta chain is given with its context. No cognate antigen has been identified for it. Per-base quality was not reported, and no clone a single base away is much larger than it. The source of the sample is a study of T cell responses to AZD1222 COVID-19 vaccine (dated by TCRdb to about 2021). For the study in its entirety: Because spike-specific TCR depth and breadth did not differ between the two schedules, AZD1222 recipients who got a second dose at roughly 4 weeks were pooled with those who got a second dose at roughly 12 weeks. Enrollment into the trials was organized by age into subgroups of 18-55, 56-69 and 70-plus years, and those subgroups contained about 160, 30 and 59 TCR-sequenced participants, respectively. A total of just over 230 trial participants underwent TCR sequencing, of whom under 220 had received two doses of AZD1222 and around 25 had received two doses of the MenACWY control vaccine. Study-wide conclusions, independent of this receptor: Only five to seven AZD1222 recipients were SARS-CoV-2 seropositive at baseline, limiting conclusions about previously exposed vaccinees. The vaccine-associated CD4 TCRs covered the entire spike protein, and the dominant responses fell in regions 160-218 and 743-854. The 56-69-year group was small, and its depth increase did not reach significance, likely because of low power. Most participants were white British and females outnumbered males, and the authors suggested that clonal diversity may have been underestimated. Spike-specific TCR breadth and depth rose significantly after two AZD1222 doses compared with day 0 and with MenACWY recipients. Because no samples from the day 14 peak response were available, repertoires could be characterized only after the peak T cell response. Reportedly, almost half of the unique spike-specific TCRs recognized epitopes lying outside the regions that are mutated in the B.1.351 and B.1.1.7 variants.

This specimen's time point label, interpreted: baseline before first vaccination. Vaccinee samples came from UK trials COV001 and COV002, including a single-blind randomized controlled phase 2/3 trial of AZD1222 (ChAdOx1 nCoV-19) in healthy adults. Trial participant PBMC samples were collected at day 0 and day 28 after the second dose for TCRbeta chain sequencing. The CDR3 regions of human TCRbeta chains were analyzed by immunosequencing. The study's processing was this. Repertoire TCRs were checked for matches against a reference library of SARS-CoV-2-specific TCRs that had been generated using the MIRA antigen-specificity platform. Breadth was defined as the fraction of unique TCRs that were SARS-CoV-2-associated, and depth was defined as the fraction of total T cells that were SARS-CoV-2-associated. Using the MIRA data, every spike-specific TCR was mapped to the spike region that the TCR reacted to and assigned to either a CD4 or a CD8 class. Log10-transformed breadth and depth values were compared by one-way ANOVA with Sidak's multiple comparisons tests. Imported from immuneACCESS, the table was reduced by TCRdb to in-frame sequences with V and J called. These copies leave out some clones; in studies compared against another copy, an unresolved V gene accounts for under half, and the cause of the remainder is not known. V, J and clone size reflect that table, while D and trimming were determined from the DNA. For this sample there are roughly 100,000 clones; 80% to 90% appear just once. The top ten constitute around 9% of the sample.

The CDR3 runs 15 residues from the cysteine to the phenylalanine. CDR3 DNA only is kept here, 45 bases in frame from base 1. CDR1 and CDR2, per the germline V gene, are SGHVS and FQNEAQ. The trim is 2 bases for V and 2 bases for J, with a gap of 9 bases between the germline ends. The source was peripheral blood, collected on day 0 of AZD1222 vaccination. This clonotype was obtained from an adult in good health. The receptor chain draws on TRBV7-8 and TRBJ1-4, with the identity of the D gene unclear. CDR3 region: CASSLSGFTNEKLFF. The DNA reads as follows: TGTGCCAGCAGCTTAAGTGGATTCACTAATGAAAAACTGTTTTTT.